Listed here are 20 T cell receptor beta chains from one sample, sequenced in a study of cytomegalovirus exposure and HLA in healthy donors. The PCR used 60 Vbeta and 13 Jbeta primers. The assay was immunoSEQ multiplex PCR, and TCRdb's table has in-frame clones only and misses some. The repertoire holds under 200,000 clones, with roughly 80% as singletons. Sequencing was carried out using PBMCs. The receptors were sampled from a man aged 60 to 75 in good health and CMV-seronegative.

This clone was picked up a small number of times. The chain joins TRBV30 to TRBJ1-1, with a weak D call TRBD1 (5 bases). The germline V and J ends were trimmed by 1 base and 5 bases, with 14 bases remaining between them. The CDR3 has 14 residues. CDR1 and CDR2 from the germline V gene are GTSNPN and SVGIG (reference sequence). The CDR3, as DNA: TGTGCCTGGAGTGCCTCTGGGGCTCGGACTGAAGCTTTCTTT. It is translated as CAWSASGARTEAFF.

This chain joins TRBV6-6 and TRBJ1-4, with TRBD1 identical over 7 bases. The germline V gene encodes CDR1 MNHNY and CDR2 SVGAGI (reference sequence). This CDR3 has 14 residues. Trimming at V came to 8 bases and at J to 3 bases, leaving 6 bases not matched to a gene. CDR3 bases: TGTGCCAGCGCTCTAGGGACAGCTAATGAAAAACTGTTTTTT. Translated, it gives CASALGTANEKLFF.

In DNA form, the CDR3 reads TGTGCCAGCAGCCCCCGGGACAGCAACTATGGCTACACCTTC. Its protein is CASSPRDSNYGYTF. The chain combines TRBV5-4 with TRBJ1-2; 7 nucleotides match TRBD1. Trimming took 4 bases from V and 2 from J; bases not matched to a gene: 5. Germline lookup yields CDR1 SGHNT and CDR2 YYREEE (reference sequence). The CDR3 is 14 amino acids.

J is TRBJ1-1 and V is TRBV9; D is perhaps TRBD1 (6 bases). The CDR3 contains 16 residues. V was trimmed by 0 bases and J by 0 bases, leaving 12 bases between them. Looked up from germline, CDR1 is SGDLS and CDR2 is YYNGEE. CDR3 protein: CASSVGLGTLNTEAFF. The DNA of the CDR3 is TGTGCCAGCAGCGTAGGGCTAGGGACACTGAACACTGAAGCTTTCTTT.

The DNA of the CDR3 is TGTGCCAGCAGCTTCGGTTCTAGCGGGAGTTGGAATGAGCAGTTCTTC. Translating gives CASSFGSSGSWNEQFF. The chain is built from TRBV5-4 and TRBJ2-1, with 10 bases fitting TRBD2. Unmatched junction bases numbered 9, after V lost 2 bases and J lost 7 bases. Germline values: CDR1 SGHNT, CDR2 YYREEE (reference sequence). This CDR3 has 16 residues.

The V call is TRBV18, the J call TRBJ1-4, with 9 positions matching TRBD1. There are 14 residues in the CDR3. V lost 6 bases to trimming and J lost 7 bases; unmatched junction nucleotides: 6. From germline, CDR1 is KGHSH and CDR2 LQKENI. CDR3 in amino acids: CASSQDRGSEKLFF. DNA of the CDR3: TGTGCCAGCTCCCAAGACAGGGGGTCTGAAAAACTGTTTTTT.

The chain is built from TRBV29-1 and TRBJ2-7; TRBD2 aligns across 7 bases. The CDR3 totals 15 residues. Germline assignment: CDR1 SQVTM and CDR2 ANQGSEA. Losses at the gene ends were 7 bases for V and 2 bases for J; bases not matched to a gene: 14. The CDR3 here is CSAREGSGAPYEQYF. CDR3 nucleotides: TGCAGCGCCCGAGAGGGAAGCGGGGCCCCCTACGAGCAGTACTTC.

The sample holds a few counts of this clone. The V and J genes are TRBV27 and TRBJ1-1; perhaps TRBD1 as D (6 bases). There are 14 residues in the CDR3. V was trimmed by 6 bases and J by 3 bases, leaving 14 bases between them. From germline, CDR1 is MNHEY and CDR2 SMNVEV (reference sequence). The CDR3 DNA sequence: TGTGCCAGCAGAGCTCAGGGGTTTGACACTGAAGCTTTCTTT. Translated, it gives CASRAQGFDTEAFF.

The V gene is TRBV29-1, the J gene TRBJ2-2, with a tentative D call TRBD1 (5 bases). The length of the CDR3 is 15 residues. Trimming removed 7 bases at V and 1 base at J, with 16 bases between. Germline loops: CDR1 SQVTM, CDR2 ANQGSEA. The CDR3 here is CSARQLTLNTGELFF. DNA of the CDR3: TGCAGCGCCAGACAGCTAACCTTGAACACCGGGGAGCTGTTTTTT.

This chain uses TRBV29-1 with TRBJ1-1; D might be TRBD1 (6 bases). The germline CDR1 and CDR2 sequences are SQVTM and ANQGSEA. Trimming stripped 0 bases from V and 0 bases from J, with 14 bases between. There are 16 residues in the CDR3. CDR3 sequence: CSVEDRAQGLNTEAFF. As DNA, the CDR3 is TGCAGCGTTGAAGACCGTGCTCAGGGGCTGAACACTGAAGCTTTCTTT.

The V gene is TRBV7-9, the J gene TRBJ2-5; 8 nucleotides align to TRBD1. Per the germline V gene, CDR1 is SEHNR and CDR2 is FQNEAQ (reference sequence). The CDR3 is 14 residues long. V shed 5 bases and J 4 bases; nucleotides not matched to a gene: 6. In DNA, the CDR3 is TGTGCCAGCAGCGGAAGGACAGGGAGAGAGACCCAGTACTTC. Encoded protein: CASSGRTGRETQYF. Together with reference TRBV7-9 and TRBJ2-5, the CDR3 gives the full variable domain: DTGVSQNPRHKITKRGQNVTFRCDPISEHNRLYWYRQTLGQGPEFLTYFQNEAQLEKSRLLSDRFSAERPKGSFSTLEIQRTEQGDSAMYLCASSGRTGRETQYFGPGTRLLVL.

The chain has TRBV7-3 and TRBJ2-1; TRBD2 matches at 9 bases. The J segment lost 8 bases and the V segment lost 5 bases, leaving 13 bases of the junction unmatched. The CDR3 length is 16 residues. In germline, CDR1 is SGHTA, CDR2 FQGTGA. The DNA for the CDR3 is TGTGCCAGCAGCCCTACCCGAAGCGGGAGGCGCGATGAGCAGTTCTTC. Translating gives CASSPTRSGRRDEQFF.

The chain couples TRBV6-5 to TRBJ1-4; a possible D gene is TRBD1 (5 bases). V lost 0 bases and J lost 0, with 8 bases in between. The CDR3 runs to 16 residues. The germline CDR1 and CDR2 sequences are MNHEY and SVGAGI. CDR3 amino acids: CASSYSGPATNEKLFF. The CDR3 coding sequence is TGTGCCAGCAGTTACTCGGGGCCGGCAACTAATGAAAAACTGTTTTTT.

This chain uses TRBV27 with TRBJ1-2, with 8 nucleotides matching TRBD1. The V gene end was trimmed by 5 bases and the J gene end by 2 bases; junction bases not matched to a gene: 13. Germline lookup yields CDR1 MNHEY and CDR2 SMNVEV (reference sequence). The CDR3 spans 17 residues. The CDR3 spells CASSPTLRQGSNYGYTF. The CDR3 DNA reads as TGTGCCAGCAGTCCAACACTTCGACAGGGGAGCAACTATGGCTACACCTTC.

The V gene is TRBV2, the J gene TRBJ2-3; D is ambiguous. CDR1 SNHLY and CDR2 FYNNEI come from the germline V gene. V gave up 5 bases and J gave up 2 bases, with 8 bases separating them. The CDR3 length is 13 residues. The CDR3 is CASSPRITDTQYF. The CDR3 DNA reads as TGTGCCAGCAGTCCCAGGATCACAGATACGCAGTATTTT.

This clone occurred a few times. The rearrangement links TRBV6-4 to TRBJ1-1; D not certain. The germline V and J ends were trimmed by 6 bases and 3 bases, with 17 bases remaining between them. This CDR3 contains 15 residues. Germline CDR1 MRHNA, CDR2 SNTAGT. CDR3 residues: CASSPAAAPYTEAFF. In DNA, the CDR3 is TGTGCCAGCAGCCCCGCGGCAGCCCCTTACACTGAAGCTTTCTTT.

The chain's CDR3 is CASSLRASGSSYEQYF. Written as DNA, the CDR3 is TGTGCCAGCAGCTTAAGGGCTAGCGGCAGCTCCTACGAGCAGTACTTC. This chain connects TRBV7-6 to TRBJ2-7; 7 bases map to TRBD2. The CDR3 totals 16 residues. Germline-derived CDR1 and CDR2 are SGHVS and FNYEAQ. V was pared by 2 bases and J by 0 bases, with 7 bases of the junction left unmatched.

J is TRBJ2-1 and V is TRBV7-2, with TRBD2 identical over 8 bases. Losses at the gene ends were 5 bases for V and 6 bases for J; bases not matched to a gene: 9. Germline-derived CDR1 and CDR2 are SGHTA and FQGNSA. The CDR3 totals 15 residues. The CDR3 sequence: CASSPRIAGSNEQFF. The CDR3 DNA reads as TGTGCCAGCAGCCCCCGGATAGCGGGAAGCAATGAGCAGTTCTTC.

The chain has TRBV5-1 and TRBJ2-5; a possible D gene is TRBD1 (5 bases). The V end was cut by 4 bases, the J end by 5 bases, with 12 bases between. The CDR3 has 13 residues. Germline V gene data show CDR1 as SGHRS and CDR2 as YFSETQ. The CDR3 DNA reads as TGCGCCAGCAGCCAAGGGGTTGGGGAGACCCAGTACTTC. Translating it yields CASSQGVGETQYF.

This clone was counted once. The chain couples TRBV29-1 to TRBJ1-1; no definite D call. Germline-derived CDR1 and CDR2 are SQVTM and ANQGSEA. The CDR3 spans 14 residues. V was trimmed by 2 bases and J by 4 bases, leaving 14 bases between them. This CDR3 reads CSVESGGGGTEAFF. The CDR3, as DNA: TGCAGCGTTGAAAGTGGAGGAGGCGGCACTGAAGCTTTCTTT.